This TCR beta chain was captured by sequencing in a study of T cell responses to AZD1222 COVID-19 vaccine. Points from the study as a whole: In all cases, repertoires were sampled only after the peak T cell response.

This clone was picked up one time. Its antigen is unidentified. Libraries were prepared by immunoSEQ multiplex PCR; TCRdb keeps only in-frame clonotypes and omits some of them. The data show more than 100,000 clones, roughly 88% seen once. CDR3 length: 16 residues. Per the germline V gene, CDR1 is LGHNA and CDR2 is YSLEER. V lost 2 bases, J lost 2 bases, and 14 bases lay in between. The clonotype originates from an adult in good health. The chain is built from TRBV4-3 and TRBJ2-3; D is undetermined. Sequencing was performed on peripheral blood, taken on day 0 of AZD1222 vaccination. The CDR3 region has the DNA TGCGCCAGCAGCCAATACTTTCCCCCGGCCACAGATACGCAGTATTTT. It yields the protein CASSQYFPPATDTQYF.